These 2 T cell receptor beta chains were sequenced from one sample in a study of regulatory T cells in long-lasting Graves disease. Arm-PCR with iRepertoire HTBI primers amplified the CDR3 regions for these TCR beta libraries. TCRdb recomputed calls from the multiplex PCR reads with MiXCR, one row per CDR3 protein. The sample contains hundreds of thousands of distinct CDR3 sequences, less than 20% of which appear only once. Time point indicated: newly diagnosed GD, antithyroid drugs for less than 3 months. RNA from PBMCs was the source of the TCR library. These data also formed part of another study, on T cells in Graves' hyperthyroidism and ophthalmopathy.

This specimen was peripheral blood mononuclear cells (PBMCs), taken at new diagnosis, from a patient treated with antithyroid drugs. The origin of the receptors is a woman aged 25 to 39 with Graves disease.

This clonotype showed up just a few times. The chain carries TRBV9 and TRBJ2-1; 7 bases are a match to TRBD2. Germline V gene data show CDR1 as SGDLS and CDR2 as YYNGEE. This CDR3 comprises 15 residues. With 2 bases clipped from V and 8 bases from J, the junction kept 10 bases outside the gene matches. CDR3 in amino acids: CASSVDPGGRDEQFF. DNA of the CDR3: TGTGCCAGCAGCGTGGACCCGGGAGGCCGCGATGAGCAGTTCTTC.

This clonotype was seen a handful of times. A clone one base away is much larger, so this may be a read error. The chain couples TRBV6-4 to TRBJ1-1; D might be TRBD1 (5 bases). The CDR3 has 14 amino acids. Looked up from germline, CDR1 is MRHNA and CDR2 is SNTAGT. Between the trimmed V and J ends, which lost 2 bases and 3 bases, there was a span of 10 bases. CDR3 residues: CASSDRGWDTEAFF. Written as DNA, the CDR3 is TGTGCCAGCAGTGACAGGGGCTGGGACACTGAAGCTTTCTTT.